This passage covers 20 T cell receptor beta chains from one sample sequenced in a study of human T cells and chemical hapten exposure. TCRdb redid the calling of the RACE reads with MiXCR, one entry per CDR3 protein. The sample holds 25,000 to 35,000 distinct CDR3 sequences; 5.8% are singletons and the top ten take about 5.6%. Time point denoted: patch test 3, about 24 weeks after DPC sensitization. Treatment given: therapeutic diphenylcyclopropenone sensitization with weekly scalp DPC. This material consisted of whole blood, taken in connection with sensitization to the hapten diphenylcyclopropenone (DPC). The receptors were sampled from a young man with alopecia areata. Some clones in this sample may be carry-over from other donors' samples.

This clonotype was found many times. The chain recombines TRBV7-2 with TRBJ2-1; perhaps TRBD2 as D (6 bases). The CDR3 has 15 amino acids. Trimming took 4 bases from V and 2 from J, leaving 12 bases between them. Germline lookup yields CDR1 SGHTA and CDR2 FQGNSA. This CDR3 reads CASSSLAVPYNEQFF. The CDR3 nucleotides are TGTGCCAGCAGCTCCTTAGCGGTACCCTACAATGAGCAGTTCTTC.

In this sample, this clonotype turned up many times. The J gene is TRBJ1-6, the V gene TRBV6-5; 8 positions match TRBD1. V shed 7 bases and J 8 bases; nucleotides not matched to a gene: 7. CDR3 length: 14 residues. Germline V lookup: CDR1 MNHEY, CDR2 SVGAGI. In DNA, the CDR3 is TGTGCCAGCAATTGGGGACAGGACGATTCACCCCTCCACTTT. It is translated as CASNWGQDDSPLHF.

This clonotype occurred many times. The chain combines TRBV7-2 with TRBJ2-2; 12 nucleotides line up with TRBD2. J was trimmed by 4 bases and V by 5 bases; bases with no gene match: 8. Germline lookup yields CDR1 SGHTA and CDR2 FQGNSA. The CDR3 sequence is 17 residues long. CDR3 sequence: CASSPASGGAGTGELFF. In DNA, the CDR3 is TGTGCCAGCAGCCCTGCTAGCGGGGGGGCCGGCACCGGGGAGCTGTTTTTT.

This clonotype was picked up many times. The chain links TRBV24-1 to TRBJ1-2; D is undetermined. The CDR3 runs 15 residues. V was cut by 3 bases and J by 4 bases, with 14 bases left in between. Germline values: CDR1 KGHDR, CDR2 SFDVKD. CDR3 sequence: CATSDQAGGVYGYTF. For the CDR3, the DNA is TGTGCCACCAGTGATCAGGCAGGAGGCGTCTATGGCTACACCTTC.

This clonotype was seen ten or more times. The chain recombines TRBV20-1 with TRBJ2-7, with D possibly TRBD2 on 6 matching bases. Trimming stripped 5 bases from V and 1 base from J, with 15 bases between. Germline V gene data show CDR1 as DFQATT and CDR2 as SNEGSKA (reference sequence). The CDR3 is made up of 14 amino acids. CDR3 protein: CSAGGWRASYEQYF. DNA for the CDR3: TGCAGTGCTGGGGGGTGGAGGGCATCCTACGAGCAGTACTTC.

This clonotype was recorded at least ten times. The CDR3 spells CATSDLTSGGTDTQYF. The CDR3, as DNA: TGTGCCACCAGTGATTTGACTAGCGGGGGCACAGATACGCAGTATTTT. The rearrangement uses TRBV24-1 and TRBJ2-3; 10 bases map to TRBD2. Germline CDR1 reads KGHDR; CDR2 reads SFDVKD. The V and J ends lost 0 bases and 1 base, in that order; junction bases with no gene match: 0. This CDR3 is 16 amino acids long.

The chain joins TRBV4-2 to TRBJ1-5; TRBD1 matches at 9 bases. Trimming removed 3 bases from V and 3 bases from J; junction bases left unmatched: 6. CDR3 size: 16 residues. The germline V gene has CDR1 LGHNA and CDR2 YNFKEQ. CDR3 coding DNA: TGTGCCAGCAGCCAGGGACAGGGAATCCCCAATCAGCCCCAGCATTTT. Residues: CASSQGQGIPNQPQHF.

For this clonotype: One base away lies a much larger clone, so this may be a sequencing read error. The chain recombines TRBV7-9 with TRBJ2-7; weak D call: TRBD2 (6 bases). CDR3 length: 15 residues. The germline CDR1 and CDR2 sequences are SEHNR and FQNEAQ (reference sequence). The CDR3 sequence: CASILGRGTEGEQYF. CDR3 nucleotides: TGTGCCAGCATCTTAGGACGGGGGACGGAGGGCGAGCAGTACTTC.

This clonotype was counted many times. The chain combines TRBV6-2 or TRBV6-3 with TRBJ2-1; D is undetermined. The CDR3 extends over 11 amino acids. Germline CDR1 MNHEY, CDR2 SVGEGT. Trimming took 4 bases from V and 9 from J, leaving 7 bases between them. The CDR3 DNA sequence: TGTGCCAGCAGTTGGGGTGGTGAGCAGTTCTTC. Its translation is CASSWGGEQFF.

Many counts were recorded for this clonotype. The rearrangement uses TRBV6-2 or TRBV6-3 and TRBJ2-7; TRBD1 aligns across 10 bases. Germline lookup yields CDR1 MNHEY and CDR2 SVGEGT. This CDR3 spans 15 amino acids. With V trimmed by 6 bases and J by 2 bases, 7 bases remained unmatched. The CDR3 region is CASRIPGQGTYEQYF. The DNA for the CDR3 is TGTGCCAGCAGGATCCCGGGACAGGGGACCTACGAGCAGTACTTC.

This clonotype was detected ten times or more. The chain recombines TRBV10-3 with TRBJ2-1; no firm D call. Per the germline V gene, CDR1 is ENHRY and CDR2 is SYGVKD. This CDR3 spans 14 amino acids. V lost 4 bases to trimming and J lost 6 bases, with 13 bases between them. The CDR3, as DNA: TGTGCCATCAGTGGTCAGTCCCGAGGCAATGAGCAGTTCTTC. It codes for CAISGQSRGNEQFF.

This clonotype was found many times. The chain uses TRBV6-1 and TRBJ2-1; D ambiguous. Germline V gene lookup returns CDR1 MNHNS and CDR2 SASEGT. This CDR3 spans 13 amino acids. Deletions cut 4 bases from V and 4 bases from J, with 8 bases between. CDR3 region: CASSGGMYNEQFF. The DNA for the CDR3 is TGTGCCAGCAGTGGCGGAATGTACAATGAGCAGTTCTTC.

This clonotype was found many times. The genes are TRBV5-1 and TRBJ2-7; perhaps TRBD1 as D (6 bases). Germline loops: CDR1 SGHRS, CDR2 YFSETQ. CDR3 length equals 15 residues. The ends were cut back, 0 bases at V and 5 bases at J, with 15 bases in the middle. The CDR3 DNA is TGCGCCAGCAGCTTGGAGCCCGACAGGCTCAACGAGCAGTACTTC. Amino acids: CASSLEPDRLNEQYF.

The chain links TRBV5-1 to TRBJ1-4, with D uncertain. The CDR3 is made up of 13 amino acids. The V and J ends lost 0 bases and 7 bases respectively, with 7 bases between them. Looked up from germline, CDR1 is SGHRS and CDR2 is YFSETQ. The CDR3 loop reads CASSLGAGEKLFF. Written as DNA, the CDR3 is TGCGCCAGCAGCTTGGGGGCCGGTGAAAAACTGTTTTTT.

The table lists this clonotype with many counts. The chain is built from TRBV4-3 and TRBJ2-3; perhaps TRBD2 as D (5 bases). Germline values: CDR1 LGHNA, CDR2 YSLEER. V was trimmed by 0 bases and J by 4 bases, leaving 20 bases between them. The CDR3 spans 18 residues. The CDR3 sequence: CASSQDPGAVLGADTQYF. Here the CDR3 DNA reads TGCGCCAGCAGCCAAGATCCAGGAGCGGTGCTTGGCGCAGATACGCAGTATTTT.

The gene calls are TRBV14 and TRBJ2-1, with D hard to call. CDR3 length equals 15 residues. CDR1 is SGHDN and CDR2 is FVKESK in the germline V gene. Trimming removed 0 bases from V and 4 bases from J, with 10 bases in between. The CDR3 sequence is CASSQDRAVYNEQFF. For the CDR3, the DNA is TGTGCCAGCAGCCAAGATCGGGCGGTTTACAATGAGCAGTTCTTC.

This clonotype was picked up one time. V gene TRBV6-2 or TRBV6-3 combines with J gene TRBJ2-2; D is perhaps TRBD2 (7 bases). This CDR3 has 15 residues. V shed 8 bases and J shed 8 bases, with 21 bases lying between them. Germline V gene lookup returns CDR1 MNHEY and CDR2 SVGEGT. Written as DNA, the CDR3 is TGTGCCAGCCTCCCGGGCGGGGGCACCAGAGGGGAGCTGTTTTTT. This gives the protein CASLPGGGTRGELFF.

This clonotype was counted many times. The J gene is TRBJ2-3, the V gene TRBV2; D possibly corresponds to TRBD2 (6 bases). The CDR3 has 14 residues. Between the trimmed V and J ends, which lost 5 bases and 4 bases, there was a span of 13 bases. Germline V gene data show CDR1 as SNHLY and CDR2 as FYNNEI. In DNA, the CDR3 is TGTGCCAGCAGTTCGACTAGTGGCGCAGATACGCAGTATTTT. It yields the protein CASSSTSGADTQYF.

There are many counts of this clonotype. The rearrangement uses TRBV5-1 and TRBJ2-1, with 11 bases matching TRBD1. The CDR3 runs to 13 residues. The J segment lost 7 bases and the V segment lost 4 bases, leaving 1 base of the junction unmatched. CDR1 is SGHRS and CDR2 is YFSETQ in the germline V gene. This CDR3 reads CASSGQGANEQFF. The CDR3 coding sequence is TGCGCCAGCAGCGGACAGGGGGCGAATGAGCAGTTCTTC.

This clonotype occurred a few times. This chain links TRBV29-1 with TRBJ2-7; D could derive from TRBD1 or TRBD2 (5 bases each). CDR3 length equals 12 residues. V was trimmed by 4 bases and J by 1 base, leaving 8 bases between them. Germline V gene lookup returns CDR1 SQVTM and CDR2 ANQGSEA. DNA of the CDR3: TGCAGCGTTGGGGACGGTTCCTACGAGCAGTACTTC. Protein sequence: CSVGDGSYEQYF.